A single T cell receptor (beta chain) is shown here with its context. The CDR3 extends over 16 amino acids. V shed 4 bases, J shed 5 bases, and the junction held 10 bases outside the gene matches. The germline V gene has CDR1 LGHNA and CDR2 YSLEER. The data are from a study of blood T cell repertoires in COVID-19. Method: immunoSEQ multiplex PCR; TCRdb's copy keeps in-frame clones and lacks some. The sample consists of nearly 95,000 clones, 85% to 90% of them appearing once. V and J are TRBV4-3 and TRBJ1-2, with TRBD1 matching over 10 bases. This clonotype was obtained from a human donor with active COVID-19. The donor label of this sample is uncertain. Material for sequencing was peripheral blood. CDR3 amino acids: CASSREGTGDLYGYTF. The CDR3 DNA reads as TGCGCCAGCAGCCGAGAGGGGACAGGGGATTTATATGGCTACACCTTC.